This T cell receptor beta chain is drawn from a study of blood T cell repertoires in COVID-19. Study summary: Nucleic acid was either cDNA or gDNA, and it came from T cells, B-cell-depleted T cells, or PBMCs.

Original analysis: Counts of nucleated cells, estimated from reference gene primer amplification, were obtained. Libraries were prepared by immunoSEQ multiplex PCR; TCRdb keeps only in-frame clonotypes and omits some of them. The DNA was the basis for D and trimming; V, J and clone size are from that table. The data show about 88,000 clones, 70% to 90% seen once. What was sequenced was peripheral blood. The receptor comes from a woman aged 70 to 79 with acute or convalescent COVID-19.

The CDR3 bases are TGTGCCAGCAGTTACTCCGGGGGACTCTATGGCTACACCTTC. It encodes CASSYSGGLYGYTF. The chain combines TRBV6-5 with TRBJ1-2, with D perhaps TRBD1 (5 bases). Per the germline V gene, CDR1 is MNHEY and CDR2 is SVGAGI. V was clipped by 0 bases and J by 4 bases, with 9 bases between them. The CDR3 totals 14 residues.